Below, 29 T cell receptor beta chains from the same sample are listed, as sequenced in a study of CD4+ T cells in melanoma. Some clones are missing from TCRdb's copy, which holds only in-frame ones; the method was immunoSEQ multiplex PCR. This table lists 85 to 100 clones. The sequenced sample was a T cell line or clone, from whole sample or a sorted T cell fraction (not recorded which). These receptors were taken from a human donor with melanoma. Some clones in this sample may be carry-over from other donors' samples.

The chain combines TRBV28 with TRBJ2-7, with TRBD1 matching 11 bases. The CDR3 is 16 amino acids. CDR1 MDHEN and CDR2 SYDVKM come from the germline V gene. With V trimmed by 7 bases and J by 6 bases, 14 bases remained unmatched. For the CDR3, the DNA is TGTGCCAGCATTAGGGCCGGGACAGGGGGTTTCCGCGAGCAGTACTTC. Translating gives CASIRAGTGGFREQYF.

The CDR3 DNA reads TGTGCCAGCAGCTACGGGGGGGATAGCTCCTACGAGCAGTACTTC. This translates into CASSYGGDSSYEQYF. The chain couples TRBV4-2 to TRBJ2-7; TRBD2 matches 8 bases. The CDR3 loop spans 15 amino acids. Per the germline V gene, CDR1 is LGHNA and CDR2 is YNFKEQ. Trimming at V came to 5 bases and at J to 0 bases, leaving 6 bases not matched to a gene.

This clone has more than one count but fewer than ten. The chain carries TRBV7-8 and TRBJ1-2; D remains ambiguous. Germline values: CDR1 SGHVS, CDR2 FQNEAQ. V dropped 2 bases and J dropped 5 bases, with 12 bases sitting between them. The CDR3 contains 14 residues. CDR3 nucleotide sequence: TGTGCCAGCAGCTTACGACACGACCTATATGGCTACACCTTC. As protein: CASSLRHDLYGYTF.

Written as DNA, the CDR3 is TGTGCCACCAGCAGAGACCAGGGCTCTAACTATGGCTACACCTTC. Amino acid sequence: CATSRDQGSNYGYTF. This sequence joins TRBV15 and TRBJ1-2; a possible D gene is TRBD1 (5 bases). Between the trimmed V and J ends, which lost 0 bases and 0 bases, there was a span of 8 bases. CDR3 length equals 15 residues. CDR1 and CDR2 (germline): LNHNV, YYDKDF (reference sequence).

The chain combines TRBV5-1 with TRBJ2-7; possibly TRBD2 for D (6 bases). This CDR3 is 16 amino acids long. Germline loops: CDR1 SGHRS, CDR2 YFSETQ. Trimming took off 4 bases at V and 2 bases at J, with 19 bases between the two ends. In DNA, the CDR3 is TGCGCCAGCAGCGTATTCCGGGACTCGGGGGCCTACGAGCAGTACTTC. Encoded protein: CASSVFRDSGAYEQYF.

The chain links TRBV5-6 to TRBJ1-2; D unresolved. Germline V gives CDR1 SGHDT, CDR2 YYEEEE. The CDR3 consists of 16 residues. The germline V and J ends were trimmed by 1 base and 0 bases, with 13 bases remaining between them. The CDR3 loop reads CASSLKAEPSNYGYTF. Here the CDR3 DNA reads TGTGCCAGCAGCTTGAAGGCAGAGCCCTCTAACTATGGCTACACCTTC. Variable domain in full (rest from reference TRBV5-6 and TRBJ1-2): DAGVTQSPTHLIKTRGQQVTLRCSPKSGHDTVSWYQQALGQGPQFIFQYYEEEERQRGNFPDRFSGHQFPNYSSELNVNALLLGDSALYLCASSLKAEPSNYGYTFGSGTRLTVV.

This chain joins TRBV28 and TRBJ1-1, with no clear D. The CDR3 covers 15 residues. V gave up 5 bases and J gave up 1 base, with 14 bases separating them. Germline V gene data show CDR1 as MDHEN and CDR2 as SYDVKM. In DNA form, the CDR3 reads TGTGCCAGCAGTCCCGGCCGGGGTCAGAACACTGAAGCTTTCTTT. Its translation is CASSPGRGQNTEAFF.

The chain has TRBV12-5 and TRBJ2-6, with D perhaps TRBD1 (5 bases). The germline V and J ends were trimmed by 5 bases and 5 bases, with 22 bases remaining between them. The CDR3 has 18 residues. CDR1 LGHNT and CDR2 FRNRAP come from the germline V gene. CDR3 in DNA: TGTGCTAGTGGTCGTTCAAGTGCAGGACAAAGTCGGGCCAACGTCCTGACTTTC. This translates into CASGRSSAGQSRANVLTF.

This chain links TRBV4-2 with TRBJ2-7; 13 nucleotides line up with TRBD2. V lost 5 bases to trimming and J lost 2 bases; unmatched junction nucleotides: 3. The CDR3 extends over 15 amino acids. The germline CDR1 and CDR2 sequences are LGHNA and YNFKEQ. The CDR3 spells CASSLGTSGTYEQYF. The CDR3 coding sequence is TGTGCCAGCAGCTTGGGGACTAGCGGGACCTACGAGCAGTACTTC.

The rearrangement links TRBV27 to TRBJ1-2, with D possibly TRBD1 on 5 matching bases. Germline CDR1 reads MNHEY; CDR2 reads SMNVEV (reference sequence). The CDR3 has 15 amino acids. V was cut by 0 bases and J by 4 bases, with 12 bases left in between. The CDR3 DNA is TGTGCCAGCAGTTTATCTTCAGGGCGCCGCTATGGCTACACCTTC. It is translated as CASSLSSGRRYGYTF.

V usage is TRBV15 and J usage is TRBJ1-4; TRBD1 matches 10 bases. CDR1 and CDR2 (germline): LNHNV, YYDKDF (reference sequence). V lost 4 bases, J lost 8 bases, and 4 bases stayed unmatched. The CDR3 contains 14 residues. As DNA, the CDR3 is TGTGCCACCAGCAAAGGGACAGGGGAAGAAAAACTGTTTTTT. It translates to CATSKGTGEEKLFF.

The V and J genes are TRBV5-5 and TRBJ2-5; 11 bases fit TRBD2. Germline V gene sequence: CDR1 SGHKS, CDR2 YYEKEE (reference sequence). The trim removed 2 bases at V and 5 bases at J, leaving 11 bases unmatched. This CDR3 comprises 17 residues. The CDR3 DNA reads TGTGCCAGCAGCTTACTACTAGCGGGAGACCTCTGGGAGACCCAGTACTTC. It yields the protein CASSLLLAGDLWETQYF.

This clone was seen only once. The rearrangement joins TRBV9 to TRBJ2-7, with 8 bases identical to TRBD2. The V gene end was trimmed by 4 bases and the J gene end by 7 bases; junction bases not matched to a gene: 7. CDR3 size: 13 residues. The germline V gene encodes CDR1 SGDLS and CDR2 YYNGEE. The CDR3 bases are TGTGCCAGCAGCCCCGGACTAGCTAGTGAGCAGTACTTC. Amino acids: CASSPGLASEQYF.

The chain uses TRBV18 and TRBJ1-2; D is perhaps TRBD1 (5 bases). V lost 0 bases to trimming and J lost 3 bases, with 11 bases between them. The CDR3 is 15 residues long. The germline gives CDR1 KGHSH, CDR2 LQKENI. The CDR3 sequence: CASSPPAGSDYGYTF. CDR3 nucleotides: TGTGCCAGCTCACCACCGGCAGGGTCGGACTATGGCTACACCTTC.

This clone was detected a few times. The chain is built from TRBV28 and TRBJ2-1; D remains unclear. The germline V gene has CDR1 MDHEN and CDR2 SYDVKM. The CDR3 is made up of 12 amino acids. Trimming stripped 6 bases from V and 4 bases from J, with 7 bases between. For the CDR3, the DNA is TGTGCCAGCAGCTTTGAGTACAATGAGCAGTTCTTC. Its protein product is CASSFEYNEQFF.

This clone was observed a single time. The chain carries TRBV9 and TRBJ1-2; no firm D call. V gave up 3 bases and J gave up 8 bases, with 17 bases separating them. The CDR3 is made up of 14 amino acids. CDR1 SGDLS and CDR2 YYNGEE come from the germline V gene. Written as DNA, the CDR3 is TGTGCCAGCAGCGGCCTTATAGGATTAAGGGGCTACACCTTC. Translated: CASSGLIGLRGYTF.

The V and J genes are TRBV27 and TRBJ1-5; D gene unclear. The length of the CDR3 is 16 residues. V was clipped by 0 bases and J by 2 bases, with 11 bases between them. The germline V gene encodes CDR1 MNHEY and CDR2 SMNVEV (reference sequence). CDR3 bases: TGTGCCAGCAGTTTATCAACGGGGTTGGGCAATCAGCCCCAGCATTTT. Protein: CASSLSTGLGNQPQHF.

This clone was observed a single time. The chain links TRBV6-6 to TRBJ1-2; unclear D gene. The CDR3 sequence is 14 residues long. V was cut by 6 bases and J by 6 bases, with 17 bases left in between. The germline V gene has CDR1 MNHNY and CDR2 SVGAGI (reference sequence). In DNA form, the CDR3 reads TGTGCCAGCAGATCTAAGCGTCAGTTAAATGGCTACACCTTC. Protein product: CASRSKRQLNGYTF.

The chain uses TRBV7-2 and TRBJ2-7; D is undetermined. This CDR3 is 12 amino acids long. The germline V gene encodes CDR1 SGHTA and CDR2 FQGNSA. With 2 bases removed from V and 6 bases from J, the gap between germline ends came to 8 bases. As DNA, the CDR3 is TGTGCCAGCAGCTTAAGGGTTGGCGAGCAGTACTTC. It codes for CASSLRVGEQYF.

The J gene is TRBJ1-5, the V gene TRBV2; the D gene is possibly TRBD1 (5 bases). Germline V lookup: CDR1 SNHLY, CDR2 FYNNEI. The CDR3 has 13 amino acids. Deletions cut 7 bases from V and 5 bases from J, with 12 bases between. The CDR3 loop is CASTVAGHQPQHF. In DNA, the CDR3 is TGTGCCAGCACTGTGGCAGGGCATCAGCCCCAGCATTTT.

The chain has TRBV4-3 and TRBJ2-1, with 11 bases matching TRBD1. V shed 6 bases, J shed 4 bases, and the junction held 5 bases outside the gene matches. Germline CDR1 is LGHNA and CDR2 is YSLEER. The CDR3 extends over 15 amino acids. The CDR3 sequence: CASRQDRGPYNEQFF. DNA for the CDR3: TGCGCCAGCAGACAGGACAGGGGGCCTTACAATGAGCAGTTCTTC.

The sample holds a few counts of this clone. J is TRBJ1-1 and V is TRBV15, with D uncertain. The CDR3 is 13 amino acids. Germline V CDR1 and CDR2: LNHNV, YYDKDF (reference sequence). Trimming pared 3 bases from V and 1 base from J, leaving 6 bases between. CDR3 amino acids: CATSRESNTEAFF. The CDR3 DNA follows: TGTGCCACCAGCAGGGAATCGAACACTGAAGCTTTCTTT.

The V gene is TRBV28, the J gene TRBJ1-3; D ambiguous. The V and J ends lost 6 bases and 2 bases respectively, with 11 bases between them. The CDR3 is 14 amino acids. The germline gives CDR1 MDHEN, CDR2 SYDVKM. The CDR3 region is CASSSSGAGNTIYF. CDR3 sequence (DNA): TGTGCCAGCAGCTCCTCGGGAGCTGGAAACACCATATATTTT.

The CDR3 nucleotides read TGTGCCAGTAGTATAGCAGGGAGAGGAACTAATGAAAAACTGTTTTTT. Amino acid sequence: CASSIAGRGTNEKLFF. The chain recombines TRBV19 with TRBJ1-4; possibly TRBD1 for D (5 bases). CDR3 length: 16 amino acids. CDR1 LNHDA and CDR2 SQIVND come from the germline V gene (reference sequence). The V end lost 1 base, the J end lost 1 base, and 10 bases lay between the germline ends.

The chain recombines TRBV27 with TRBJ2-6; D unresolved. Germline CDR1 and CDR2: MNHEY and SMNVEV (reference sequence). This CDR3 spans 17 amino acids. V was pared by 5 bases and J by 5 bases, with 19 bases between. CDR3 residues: CASSRSWLQSRANVLTF. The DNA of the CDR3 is TGTGCCAGCAGTCGAAGCTGGCTACAAAGTCGGGCCAACGTCCTGACTTTC.

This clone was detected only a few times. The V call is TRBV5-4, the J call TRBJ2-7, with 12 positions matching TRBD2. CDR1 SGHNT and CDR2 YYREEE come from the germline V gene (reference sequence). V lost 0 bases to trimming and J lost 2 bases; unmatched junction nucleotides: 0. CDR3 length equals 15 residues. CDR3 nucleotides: TGTGCCAGCAGCTTGGGGACTAGCGGGACCTACGAGCAGTACTTC. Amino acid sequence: CASSLGTSGTYEQYF.

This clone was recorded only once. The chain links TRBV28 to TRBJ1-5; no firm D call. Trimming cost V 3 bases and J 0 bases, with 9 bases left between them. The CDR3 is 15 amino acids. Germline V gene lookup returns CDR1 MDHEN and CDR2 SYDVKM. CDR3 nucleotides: TGTGCCAGCAGTTTCGTGGGAGATAGCAATCAGCCCCAGCATTTT. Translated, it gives CASSFVGDSNQPQHF.

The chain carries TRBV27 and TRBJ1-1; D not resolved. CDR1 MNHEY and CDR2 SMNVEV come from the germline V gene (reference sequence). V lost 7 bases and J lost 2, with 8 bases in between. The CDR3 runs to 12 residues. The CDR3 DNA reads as TGTGCCAGCAAGGACGGCAACACTGAAGCTTTCTTT. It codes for CASKDGNTEAFF.

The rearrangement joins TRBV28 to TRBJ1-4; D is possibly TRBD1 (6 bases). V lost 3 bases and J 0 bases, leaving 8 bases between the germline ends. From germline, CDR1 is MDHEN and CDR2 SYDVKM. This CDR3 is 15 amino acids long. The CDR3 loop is CASSLDSSTNEKLFF. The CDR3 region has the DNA TGTGCCAGCAGTTTGGACAGCTCAACTAATGAAAAACTGTTTTTT.